The rows below give T cell receptor beta chains drawn from one sample of a study of technical replicates of blood from a few donors. TCRdb's table, derived via immunoSEQ multiplex PCR, lists solely in-frame clones and lacks some. Counted here are approximately 100,000 clones, nearly 97% occurring once; the ten biggest clones make up over 0.2%. The specimen was T cells isolated from PBMCs. The receptors come from a human donor in good health. Both conserved end residues are part of each CDR3. A D gene is named only where the DNA matches it firmly.

V gene	D gene	CDR3 length	J gene	CDR3 DNA	CDR3 protein
TRBV6-1	TRBD2	14	TRBJ2-1	TGTGCCAGCGTCCACCTAGCGGGTGACAATGAGCAGTTCTTC	CASVHLAGDNEQFF
TRBV19	-	15	TRBJ2-2	TGTGCCAGTAGTATACGTACACCGAACACCGGGGAGCTGTTTTTT	CASSIRTPNTGELFF
TRBV6-6	-	14	TRBJ1-3	TGTGCCAGCAGTACGAACTCGTACGGAAACACCATATATTTT	CASSTNSYGNTIYF
TRBV2	-	16	TRBJ1-2	TGTGCCAGCAGTGAATTAGGGACATCCTCTAACTATGGCTACACCTTC	CASSELGTSSNYGYTF
TRBV9	-	13	TRBJ2-5	TGTGCCAGCAGCGCCCAGTCGCATGAGACCCAGTACTTC	CASSAQSHETQYF
TRBV9	-	14	TRBJ2-2	TGTGCCAGCAGCGTAGCGTCGGGGATCGGGGAGCTGTTTTTT	CASSVASGIGELFF
TRBV2	-	16	TRBJ2-3	TGTGCCAGCAGCCCACTGCGGGCGACTAGCACAGATACGCAGTATTTT	CASSPLRATSTDTQYF
TRBV11-2	-	11	TRBJ2-4	TGTGCCAGCAGCTCTCTAAACATTCAGTACTTC	CASSSLNIQYF
TRBV5-1	-	12	TRBJ2-7	TGCGCCAGCAGCTTGTTAGTCTACGAGCAGTACTTC	CASSLLVYEQYF
TRBV6-5	-	13	TRBJ2-5	TGTGCCAGCAGACAGGGTAGGTCGGAGACCCAGTACTTC	CASRQGRSETQYF
TRBV18	-	13	TRBJ1-5	TGTGCCAGCTCACCCGACATATTAAAGCCCCAGCATTTT	CASSPDILKPQHF
TRBV7-9	-	13	TRBJ1-2	TGTGCCAGCAGTGGACAGCCTAACTATGGCTACACCTTC	CASSGQPNYGYTF
TRBV28	-	15	TRBJ1-2	TGTGCCAGCAGTTTTTTGGAGTCGATCCCCTATGGCTACACCTTC	CASSFLESIPYGYTF
TRBV18	-	16	TRBJ1-6	TGTGCCAGCTCACCTACCGGGACAACCAATAATTCACCCCTCCACTTT	CASSPTGTTNNSPLHF
TRBV28	TRBD1	16	TRBJ1-2	TGTGCCAGCAGAAGGACAGGGGGCCTAGCTAACTATGGCTACACCTTC	CASRRTGGLANYGYTF
TRBV5-6	-	13	TRBJ2-5	TGTGCCAGCAGCTTGGGGCCTCAAGAGACCCAGTACTTC	CASSLGPQETQYF
TRBV4-2	TRBD2	16	TRBJ2-3	TGTGCCAGCAGCCAAGAACTAGCGGGGGGGCAAGATACGCAGTATTTT	CASSQELAGGQDTQYF
TRBV4-2	-	16	TRBJ2-1	TGTGCCAGCAGCCAAGAAAATGGTCCAGCCTACAATGAGCAGTTCTTC	CASSQENGPAYNEQFF
TRBV2	-	14	TRBJ1-5	TGTGCCAGCTCAAGAGGGCCAAGCAATCAGCCCCAGCATTTT	CASSRGPSNQPQHF
TRBV6-6	TRBD2	15	TRBJ2-1	TGTGCCAGCAGTTACGGGGATAGCGGGAGACATGAGCAGTTCTTC	CASSYGDSGRHEQFF
TRBV4-1	TRBD1	16	TRBJ2-1	TGCGCCAGCAGCCAAGGGGACAGGTCGGCCTACAATGAGCAGTTCTTC	CASSQGDRSAYNEQFF
TRBV2	TRBD1	14	TRBJ1-5	TGTGCCAGCCGAGACAGGGGAGGCAATCAGCCCCAGCATTTT	CASRDRGGNQPQHF
TRBV2	-	12	TRBJ1-1	TGTGCCAGCTGGTCAAAAGGACAGTTCTTATTCTTT	CASWSKGQFLFF
TRBV27	-	15	TRBJ1-1	TGTGCCAGCAGTTTATCAGGCAGGTTGAACACTGAAGCTTTCTTT	CASSLSGRLNTEAFF
TRBV6-4	-	14	TRBJ2-3	TGTGCCAGCAAATGGACTGTATGGGCAGATACGCAGTATTTT	CASKWTVWADTQYF
TRBV7-9	TRBD1	17	TRBJ1-5	TGTGCCAGCAGCTTAGTAAGGGGACAGGGAAGGAGTCAGCCCCAGCATTTT	CASSLVRGQGRSQPQHF